This TCR beta chain derives from a study of T cell changes during pregnancy in multiple sclerosis. TCRdb keeps only in-frame clones here, not all; method: immunoSEQ multiplex PCR. The table records 40,000 to 60,000 clones, roughly nine tenths of them present only once. The CDR3 sequence is 13 residues long. Trimming at V came to 0 bases and at J to 8 bases, leaving 1 base not matched to a gene. The germline V gene encodes CDR1 MRHNA and CDR2 SNTAGT. Here the sequenced sample was peripheral blood, taken in the first trimester of pregnancy. This TCR was recovered from a female donor in good health, enrolled as a control in a pregnancy study. The chain employs TRBV6-4 and TRBJ1-1; TRBD1 agrees at 9 bases. The CDR3, as DNA: TGTGCCAGCAGTGACTCTGGACAGGGGGAAGCTTTCTTT. Translated, it gives CASSDSGQGEAFF.